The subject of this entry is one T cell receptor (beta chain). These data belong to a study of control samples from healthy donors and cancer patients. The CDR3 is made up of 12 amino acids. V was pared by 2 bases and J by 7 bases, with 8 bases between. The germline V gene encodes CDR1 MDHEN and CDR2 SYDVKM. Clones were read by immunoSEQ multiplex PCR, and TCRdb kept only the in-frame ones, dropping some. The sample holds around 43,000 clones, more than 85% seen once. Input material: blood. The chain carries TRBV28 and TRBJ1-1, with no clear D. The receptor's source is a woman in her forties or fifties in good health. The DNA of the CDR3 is TGTGCCAGCAGTTTAAGGGCATTTGAAGCTTTCTTT. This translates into CASSLRAFEAFF.